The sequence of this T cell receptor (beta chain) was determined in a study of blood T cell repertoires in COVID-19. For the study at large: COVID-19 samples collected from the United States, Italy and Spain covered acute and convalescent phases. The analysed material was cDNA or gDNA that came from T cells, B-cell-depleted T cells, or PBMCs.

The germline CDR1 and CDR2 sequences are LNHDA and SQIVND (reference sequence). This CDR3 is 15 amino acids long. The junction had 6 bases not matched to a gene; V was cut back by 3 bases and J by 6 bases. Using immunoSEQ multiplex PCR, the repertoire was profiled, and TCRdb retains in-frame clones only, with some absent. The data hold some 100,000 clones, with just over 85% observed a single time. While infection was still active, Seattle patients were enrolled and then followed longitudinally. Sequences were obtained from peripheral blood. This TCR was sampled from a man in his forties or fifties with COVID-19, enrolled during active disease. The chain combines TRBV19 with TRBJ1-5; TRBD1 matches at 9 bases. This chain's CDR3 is CASSIRTGGLQPQHF. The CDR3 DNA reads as TGTGCCAGTAGTATCCGCACAGGGGGCCTTCAGCCCCAGCATTTT.